The source of this T cell receptor (beta chain) is a study of response to subunit inactivated influenza vaccine. V lost 3 bases and J 4 bases, leaving 10 bases between the germline ends. This CDR3 spans 13 amino acids. The germline V gene has CDR1 MNHNS and CDR2 SASEGT. This clonotype was observed once. Via MiXCR, TCRdb re-called the RT-PCR reads, giving one row per CDR3 protein. The sample records about 480,000 distinct CDR3 sequences, 10% to 15% being singletons. This clonotype was sampled from a man aged 45-65 years who received an inactivated influenza vaccine. The genes are TRBV6-1 and TRBJ2-7; D unresolved. Source: PBMCs from blood, taken 45 days after vaccination. The CDR3 loop is CASSDSQFYEQYF. DNA of the CDR3: TGTGCCAGCAGTGACAGCCAGTTTTACGAGCAGTACTTC.